The T cell receptor (beta chain) under discussion was sequenced for a study of PD-1 blockade in mismatch repair-deficient tumors. CDR3 length: 15 residues. V trimming: 4 bases; J trimming: 1 base; junction bases outside the gene matches: 3. CDR1 is ENHRY, CDR2 SYGVKD, per germline. TCRdb's copy holds only in-frame clones and misses some; the assay was immunoSEQ multiplex PCR. The sample carries roughly 130,000 clones, about nine tenths recorded once. The specimen comprised peripheral blood, sampled about 17 months after starting pembrolizumab. The receptor comes from an adult with mismatch repair-deficient cancer. The chain employs TRBV10-3 and TRBJ2-7; 11 nucleotides agree with TRBD1. The CDR3 DNA sequence: TGTGCCATCAGTGCGGACAGGGGGCAGTCCTACGAGCAGTACTTC. It encodes CAISADRGQSYEQYF.